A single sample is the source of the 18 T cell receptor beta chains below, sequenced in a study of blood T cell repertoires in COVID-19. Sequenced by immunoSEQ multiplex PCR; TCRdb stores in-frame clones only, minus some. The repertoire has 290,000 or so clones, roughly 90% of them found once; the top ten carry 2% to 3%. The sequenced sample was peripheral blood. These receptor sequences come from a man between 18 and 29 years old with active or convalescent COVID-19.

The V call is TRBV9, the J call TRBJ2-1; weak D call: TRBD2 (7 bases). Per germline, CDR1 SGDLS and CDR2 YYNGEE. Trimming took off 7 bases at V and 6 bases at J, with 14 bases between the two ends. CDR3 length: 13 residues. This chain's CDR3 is CASGRGGSNEQFF. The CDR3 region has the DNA TGTGCCAGCGGAAGGGGGGGCAGCAATGAGCAGTTCTTC.

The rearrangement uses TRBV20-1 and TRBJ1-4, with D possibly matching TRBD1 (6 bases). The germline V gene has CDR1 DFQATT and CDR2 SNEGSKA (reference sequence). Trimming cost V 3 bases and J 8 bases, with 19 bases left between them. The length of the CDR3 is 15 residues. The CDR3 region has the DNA TGCAGTGCTAGTTCGTGGGCAGGGGTTTGGGAAAAACTGTTTTTT. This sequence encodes CSASSWAGVWEKLFF.

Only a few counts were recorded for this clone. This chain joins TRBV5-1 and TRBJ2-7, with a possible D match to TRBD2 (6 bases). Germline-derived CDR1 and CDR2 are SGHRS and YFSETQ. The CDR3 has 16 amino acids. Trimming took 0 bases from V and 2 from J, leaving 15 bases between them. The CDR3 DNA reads TGCGCCAGCAGCTTGGGGAACAAGACTAGGACCTACGAGCAGTACTTC. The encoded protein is CASSLGNKTRTYEQYF.

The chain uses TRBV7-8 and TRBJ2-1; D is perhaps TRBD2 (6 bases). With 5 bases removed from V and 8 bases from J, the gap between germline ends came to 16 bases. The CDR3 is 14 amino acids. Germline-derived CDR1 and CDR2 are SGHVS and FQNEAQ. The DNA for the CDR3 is TGTGCCAGCAGCGGGTATAGCGGTGCTGATGAGCAGTTCTTC. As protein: CASSGYSGADEQFF.

The DNA for the CDR3 is TGCGCCAGCAGTGACCCAGGGCTTCTGGGACTGTTTTTT. Encoded protein: CASSDPGLLGLFF. The chain combines TRBV10-1 with TRBJ1-4; D possibly corresponds to TRBD1 (5 bases). The CDR3 consists of 13 residues. CDR1 and CDR2 (germline): WNHNN, SYGVQD (reference sequence). V was trimmed by 3 bases and J by 13 bases, leaving 15 bases between them.

The CDR3 region is CASSLVSGGPNYYEQYF. For the CDR3, the DNA is TGCGCCAGCAGCTTGGTTTCAGGGGGCCCGAATTACTACGAGCAGTACTTC. The rearrangement links TRBV5-1 to TRBJ2-7, with 8 nucleotides matching TRBD1. Germline values: CDR1 SGHRS, CDR2 YFSETQ. The CDR3 consists of 17 residues. V lost 0 bases to trimming and J lost 3 bases; unmatched junction nucleotides: 11.

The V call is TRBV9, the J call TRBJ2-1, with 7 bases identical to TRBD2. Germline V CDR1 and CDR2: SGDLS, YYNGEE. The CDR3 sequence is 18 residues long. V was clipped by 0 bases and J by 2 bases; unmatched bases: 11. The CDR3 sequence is CASSVDIRLAGAYNEQFF. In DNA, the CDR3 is TGTGCCAGCAGCGTAGATATTCGACTAGCCGGGGCCTACAATGAGCAGTTCTTC. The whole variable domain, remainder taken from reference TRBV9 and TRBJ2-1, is DSGVTQTPKHLITATGQRVTLRCSPRSGDLSVYWYQQSLDQGLQFLIQYYNGEERAKGNILERFSAQQFPDLHSELNLSSLELGDSALYFCASSVDIRLAGAYNEQFFGPGTRLTVL.

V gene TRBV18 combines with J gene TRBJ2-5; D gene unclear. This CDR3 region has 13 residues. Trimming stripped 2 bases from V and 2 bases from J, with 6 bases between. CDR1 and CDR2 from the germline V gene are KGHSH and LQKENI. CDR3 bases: TGTGCCAGCTCACCATCGGTTCAAGAGACCCAGTACTTC. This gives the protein CASSPSVQETQYF.

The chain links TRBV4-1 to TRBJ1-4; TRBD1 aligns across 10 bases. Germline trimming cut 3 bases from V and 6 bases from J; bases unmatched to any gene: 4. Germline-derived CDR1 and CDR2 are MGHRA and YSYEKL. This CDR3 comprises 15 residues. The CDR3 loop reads CASSHPGTGDEKLFF. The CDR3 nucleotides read TGCGCCAGCAGCCACCCCGGGACAGGGGATGAAAAACTGTTTTTT.

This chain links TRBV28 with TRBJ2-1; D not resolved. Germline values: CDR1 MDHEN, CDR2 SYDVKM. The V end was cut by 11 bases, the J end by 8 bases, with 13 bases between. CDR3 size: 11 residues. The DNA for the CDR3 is TGTGCCTCTAGGATCGCGGATGAGCAGTTCTTC. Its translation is CASRIADEQFF.

The CDR3 nucleotides read TGCGCCAGCAGTCCGGCCCCGGGACAAACTAAGACAGAATACGAGCAGTACTTC. It is translated as CASSPAPGQTKTEYEQYF. This chain joins TRBV4-1 and TRBJ2-7, with a tentative D call TRBD1 (6 bases). The CDR3 has 18 amino acids. Germline assignment: CDR1 MGHRA and CDR2 YSYEKL. V lost 6 bases and J lost 4, with 28 bases in between.

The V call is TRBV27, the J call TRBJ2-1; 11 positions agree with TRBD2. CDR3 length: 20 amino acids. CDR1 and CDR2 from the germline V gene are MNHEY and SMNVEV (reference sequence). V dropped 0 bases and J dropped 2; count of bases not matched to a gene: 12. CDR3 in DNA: TGTGCCAGCAGTTTATCACCAGATATCTTACTAGCGGGAGCCTACAATGAGCAGTTCTTC. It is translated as CASSLSPDILLAGAYNEQFF.

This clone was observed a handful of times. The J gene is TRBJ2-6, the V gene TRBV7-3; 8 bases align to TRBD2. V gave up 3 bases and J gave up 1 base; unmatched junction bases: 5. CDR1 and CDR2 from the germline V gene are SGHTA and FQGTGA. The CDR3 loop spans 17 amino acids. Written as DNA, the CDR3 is TGTGCCAGCAGCTTGCGAGCGGGAGAATCTGGGGCCAACGTCCTGACTTTC. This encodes CASSLRAGESGANVLTF.

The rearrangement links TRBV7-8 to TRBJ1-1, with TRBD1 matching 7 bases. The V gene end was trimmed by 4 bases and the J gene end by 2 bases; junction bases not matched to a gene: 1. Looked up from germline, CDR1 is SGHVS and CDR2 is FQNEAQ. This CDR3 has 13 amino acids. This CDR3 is CASSWDSNTEAFF. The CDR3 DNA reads TGTGCCAGCAGCTGGGACAGTAACACTGAAGCTTTCTTT.

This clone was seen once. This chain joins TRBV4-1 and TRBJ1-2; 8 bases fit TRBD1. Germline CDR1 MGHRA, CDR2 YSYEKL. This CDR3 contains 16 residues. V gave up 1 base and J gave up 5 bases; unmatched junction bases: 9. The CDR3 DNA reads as TGCGCCAGCAGCCAAGGAGAGGGACAGGATGTTTATGGCTACACCTTC. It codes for CASSQGEGQDVYGYTF.

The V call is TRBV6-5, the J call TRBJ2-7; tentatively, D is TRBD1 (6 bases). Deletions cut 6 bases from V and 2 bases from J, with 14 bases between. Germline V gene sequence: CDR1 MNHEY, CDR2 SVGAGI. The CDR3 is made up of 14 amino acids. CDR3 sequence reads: CASRTRTVAYEQYF. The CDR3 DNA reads TGTGCCAGCAGGACCAGGACAGTAGCCTACGAGCAGTACTTC.

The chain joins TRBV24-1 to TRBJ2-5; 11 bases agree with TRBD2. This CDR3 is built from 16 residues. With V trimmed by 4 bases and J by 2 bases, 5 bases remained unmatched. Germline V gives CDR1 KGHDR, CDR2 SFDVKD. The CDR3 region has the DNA TGTGCCACCAGTGACCCCGGGACTAGCGGACAAGAGACCCAGTACTTC. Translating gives CATSDPGTSGQETQYF.

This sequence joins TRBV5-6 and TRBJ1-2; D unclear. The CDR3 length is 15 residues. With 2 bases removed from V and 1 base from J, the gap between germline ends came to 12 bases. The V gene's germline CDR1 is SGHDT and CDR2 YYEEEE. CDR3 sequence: CASSFEGGLNYGYTF. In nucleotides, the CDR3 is TGTGCCAGCAGCTTCGAGGGAGGACTTAACTATGGCTACACCTTC.